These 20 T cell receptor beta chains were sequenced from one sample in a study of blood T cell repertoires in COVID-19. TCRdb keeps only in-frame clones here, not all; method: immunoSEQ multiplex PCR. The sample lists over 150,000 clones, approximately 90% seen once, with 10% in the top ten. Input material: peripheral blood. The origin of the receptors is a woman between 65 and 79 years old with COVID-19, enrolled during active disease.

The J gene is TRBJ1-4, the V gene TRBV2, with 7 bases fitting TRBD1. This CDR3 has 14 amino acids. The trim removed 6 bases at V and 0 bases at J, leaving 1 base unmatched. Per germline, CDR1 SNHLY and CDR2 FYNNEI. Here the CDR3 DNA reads TGTGCCAGCAGCGGACAGGCAACTAATGAAAAACTGTTTTTT. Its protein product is CASSGQATNEKLFF.

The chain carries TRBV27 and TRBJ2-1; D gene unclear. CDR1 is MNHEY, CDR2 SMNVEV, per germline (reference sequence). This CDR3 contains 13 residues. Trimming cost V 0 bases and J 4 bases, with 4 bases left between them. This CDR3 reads CASSLSRYNEQFF. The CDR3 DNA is TGTGCCAGCAGTTTATCGAGGTACAATGAGCAGTTCTTC.

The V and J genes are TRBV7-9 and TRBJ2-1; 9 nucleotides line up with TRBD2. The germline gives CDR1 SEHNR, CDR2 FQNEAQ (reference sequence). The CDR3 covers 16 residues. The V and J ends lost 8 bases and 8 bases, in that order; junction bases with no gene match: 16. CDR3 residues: CASLKGSRGGSDEQFF. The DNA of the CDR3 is TGTGCCAGCTTAAAGGGTTCGCGGGGGGGCTCGGATGAGCAGTTCTTC.

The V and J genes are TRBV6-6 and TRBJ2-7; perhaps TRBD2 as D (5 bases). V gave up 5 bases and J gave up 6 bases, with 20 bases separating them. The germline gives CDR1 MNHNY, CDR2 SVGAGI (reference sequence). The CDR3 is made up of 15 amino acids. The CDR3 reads CASSRPGVQGPEQYF. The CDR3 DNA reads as TGTGCCAGCAGTCGTCCCGGGGTACAAGGACCCGAGCAGTACTTC.

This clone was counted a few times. In nucleotides, the CDR3 is TGTGCCAGCAGTTTGCCTAGCGGGGGGGCTGAGACCCAGTACTTC. Amino acids: CASSLPSGGAETQYF. The chain is built from TRBV28 and TRBJ2-5, with 12 bases matching TRBD2. The CDR3 is 15 residues long. V lost 3 bases, J lost 5 bases, and 4 bases stayed unmatched. CDR1 and CDR2 (germline): MDHEN, SYDVKM.

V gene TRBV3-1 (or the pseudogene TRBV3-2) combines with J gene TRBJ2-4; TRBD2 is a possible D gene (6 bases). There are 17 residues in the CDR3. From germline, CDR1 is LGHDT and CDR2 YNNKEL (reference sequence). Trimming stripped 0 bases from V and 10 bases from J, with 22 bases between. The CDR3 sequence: CASSQDRFRGLRHIQYF. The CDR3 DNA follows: TGTGCCAGCAGCCAAGATCGCTTCCGGGGACTCCGCCATATTCAGTACTTC.

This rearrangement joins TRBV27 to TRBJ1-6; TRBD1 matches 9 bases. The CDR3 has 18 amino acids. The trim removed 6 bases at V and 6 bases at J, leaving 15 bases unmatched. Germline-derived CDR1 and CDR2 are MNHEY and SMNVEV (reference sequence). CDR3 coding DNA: TGTGCCAGCAGCTACATATTTGGGAACAGGGGGCCTAATTCACCCCTCCACTTT. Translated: CASSYIFGNRGPNSPLHF.

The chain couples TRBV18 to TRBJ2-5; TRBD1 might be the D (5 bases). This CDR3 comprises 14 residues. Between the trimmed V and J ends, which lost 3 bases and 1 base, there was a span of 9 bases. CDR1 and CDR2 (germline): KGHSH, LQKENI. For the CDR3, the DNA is TGTGCCAGCTCACCGACAGATTTCCAAGAGACCCAGTACTTC. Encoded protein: CASSPTDFQETQYF.

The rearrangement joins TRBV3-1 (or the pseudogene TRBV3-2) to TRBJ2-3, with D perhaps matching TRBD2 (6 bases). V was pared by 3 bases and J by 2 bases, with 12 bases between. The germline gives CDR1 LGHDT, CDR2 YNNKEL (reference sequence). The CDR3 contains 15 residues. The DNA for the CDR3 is TGTGCCAGCAGCCAGGAGCGGGCATACACAGATACGCAGTATTTT. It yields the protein CASSQERAYTDTQYF.

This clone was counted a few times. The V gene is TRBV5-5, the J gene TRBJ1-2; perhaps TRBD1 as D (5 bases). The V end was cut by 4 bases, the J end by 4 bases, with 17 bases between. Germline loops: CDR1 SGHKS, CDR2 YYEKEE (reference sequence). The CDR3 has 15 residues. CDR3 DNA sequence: TGTGCCAGCAGCCCAGGCATCGGGGGAGTCTATGGCTACACCTTC. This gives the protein CASSPGIGGVYGYTF.

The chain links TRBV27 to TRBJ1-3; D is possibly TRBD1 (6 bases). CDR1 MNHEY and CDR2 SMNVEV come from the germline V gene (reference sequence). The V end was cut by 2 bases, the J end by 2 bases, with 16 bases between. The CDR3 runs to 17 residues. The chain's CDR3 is CASSLSPPQGTGNTIYF. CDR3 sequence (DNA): TGTGCCAGCAGTTTAAGCCCCCCCCAGGGGACTGGAAACACCATATATTTT.

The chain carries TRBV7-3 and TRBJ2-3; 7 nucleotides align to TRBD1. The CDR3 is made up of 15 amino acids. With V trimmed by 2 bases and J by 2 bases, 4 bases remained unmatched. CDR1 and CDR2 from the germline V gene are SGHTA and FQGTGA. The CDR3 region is CASSLGQGVTDTQYF. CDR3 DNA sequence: TGTGCCAGCAGCTTAGGGCAGGGGGTCACAGATACGCAGTATTTT.

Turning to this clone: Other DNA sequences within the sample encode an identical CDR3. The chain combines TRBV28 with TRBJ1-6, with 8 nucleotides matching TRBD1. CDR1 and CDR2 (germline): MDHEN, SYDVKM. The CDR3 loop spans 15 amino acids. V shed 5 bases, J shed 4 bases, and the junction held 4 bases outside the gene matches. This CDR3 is CASSPDRDYNSPLHF. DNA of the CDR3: TGTGCCAGCAGTCCGGACAGGGATTATAATTCACCCCTCCACTTT.

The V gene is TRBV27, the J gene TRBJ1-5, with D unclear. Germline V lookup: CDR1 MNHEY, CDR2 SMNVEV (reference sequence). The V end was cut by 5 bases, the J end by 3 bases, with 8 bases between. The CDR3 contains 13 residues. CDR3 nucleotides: TGTGCCAGCAGTCTGCTAACCAATCAGCCCCAGCATTTT. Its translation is CASSLLTNQPQHF.

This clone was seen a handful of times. CDR3 nucleotide sequence: TGTGCCAGCAGCCCTCGGACAGGCCACTATGGCTACACCTTC. It yields the protein CASSPRTGHYGYTF. V gene TRBV7-9 combines with J gene TRBJ1-2; TRBD1 agrees at 7 bases. There are 14 residues in the CDR3. Trimming cost V 5 bases and J 3 bases; bases outside gene matches: 6. CDR1 is SEHNR and CDR2 is FQNEAQ in the germline V gene (reference sequence).

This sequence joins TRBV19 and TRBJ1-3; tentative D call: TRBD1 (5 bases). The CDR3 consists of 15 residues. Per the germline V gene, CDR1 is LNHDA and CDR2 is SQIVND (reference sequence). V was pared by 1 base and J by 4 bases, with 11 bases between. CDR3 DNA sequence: TGTGCCAGTAGTATAGGTCGAACAGGAGGAAACACCATATATTTT. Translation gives CASSIGRTGGNTIYF.

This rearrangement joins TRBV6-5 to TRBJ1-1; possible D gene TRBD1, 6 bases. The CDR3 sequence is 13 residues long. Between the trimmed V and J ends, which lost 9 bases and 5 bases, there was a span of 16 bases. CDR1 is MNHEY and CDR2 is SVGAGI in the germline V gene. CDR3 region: CASGQSRVTEAFF. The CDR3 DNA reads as TGTGCCAGTGGACAGTCAAGGGTGACTGAAGCTTTCTTT.

CDR3 sequence: CASTPRTGGETQYF. Written as DNA, the CDR3 is TGTGCCAGCACCCCCCGGACAGGGGGAGAGACCCAGTACTTC. The chain has TRBV2 and TRBJ2-5, with TRBD1 matching 10 bases. Germline trimming cut 7 bases from V and 4 bases from J; bases unmatched to any gene: 6. Per the germline V gene, CDR1 is SNHLY and CDR2 is FYNNEI. The CDR3 is 14 amino acids. Drawing the rest from reference TRBV2 and TRBJ2-5, the complete variable domain is EPEVTQTPSHQVTQMGQEVILRCVPISNHLYFYWYRQILGQKVEFLVSFYNNEISEKSEIFDDQFSVERPDGSNFTLKIRSTKLEDSAMYFCASTPRTGGETQYFGPGTRLLVL.

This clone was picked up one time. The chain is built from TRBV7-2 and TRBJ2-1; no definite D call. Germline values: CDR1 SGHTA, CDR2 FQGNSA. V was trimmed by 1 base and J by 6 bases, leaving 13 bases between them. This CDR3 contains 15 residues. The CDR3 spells CASSLGAPFGNEQFF. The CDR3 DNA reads TGTGCCAGCAGCTTAGGGGCCCCATTCGGCAATGAGCAGTTCTTC.

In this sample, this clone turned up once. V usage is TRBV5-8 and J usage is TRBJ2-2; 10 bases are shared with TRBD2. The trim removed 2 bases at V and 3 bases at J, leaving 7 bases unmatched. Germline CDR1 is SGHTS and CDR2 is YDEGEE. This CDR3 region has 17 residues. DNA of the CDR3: TGTGCCAGCAGCTTCCCTCTAGCGGGGGCGGACACCGGGGAGCTGTTTTTT. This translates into CASSFPLAGADTGELFF.